The 32 T cell receptor beta chains given below trace back to one sample, sequenced in a study of graft-versus-host responses after intestinal transplantation. Repertoires were generated with immunoSEQ multiplex PCR, while TCRdb's copy carries only in-frame clones and drops some. The table has tens of thousands of clones, roughly nine tenths seen once. These TCRs are of unknown antigen specificity. The specimen was unstimulated CD4+ T cells sorted from spleen or lymph node cells, collected before intestinal transplant. These receptors originate from a human donor who received an intestinal transplant.

The chain couples TRBV27 to TRBJ2-1; TRBD2 agrees at 9 bases. V shed 5 bases and J 0 bases; nucleotides not matched to a gene: 2. This CDR3 has 15 residues. The germline V gene has CDR1 MNHEY and CDR2 SMNVEV (reference sequence). The CDR3 bases are TGTGCCAGCAGTGATAGCGGGAGCTCCTACAATGAGCAGTTCTTC. This sequence encodes CASSDSGSSYNEQFF.

This clone was seen a handful of times. The V gene is TRBV19, the J gene TRBJ2-4; 9 bases agree with TRBD2. V trimming: 3 bases; J trimming: 10 bases; junction bases outside the gene matches: 7. The CDR3 has 14 amino acids. Germline assignment: CDR1 LNHDA and CDR2 SQIVND (reference sequence). This chain's CDR3 is CASSIPAGGGIQYF. The CDR3 region has the DNA TGTGCCAGTAGTATCCCAGCGGGGGGCGGGATTCAGTACTTC.

J is TRBJ1-2 and V is TRBV2, with D uncertain. The germline gives CDR1 SNHLY, CDR2 FYNNEI. Trimming removed 5 bases from V and 5 bases from J, with 12 bases in between. This CDR3 spans 13 amino acids. The DNA of the CDR3 is TGTGCCAGCAGTTTTGACCCGGGGTATGGCTACACCTTC. This codes for CASSFDPGYGYTF. Together with reference TRBV2 and TRBJ1-2, the CDR3 gives the full variable domain: EPEVTQTPSHQVTQMGQEVILRCVPISNHLYFYWYRQILGQKVEFLVSFYNNEISEKSEIFDDQFSVERPDGSNFTLKIRSTKLEDSAMYFCASSFDPGYGYTFGSGTRLTVV.

The rearrangement joins TRBV11-2 to TRBJ2-7, with 8 bases matching TRBD2. The V and J ends lost 1 base and 2 bases, in that order; junction bases with no gene match: 10. The germline CDR1 and CDR2 sequences are SGHAT and FQNNGV. CDR3 size: 17 residues. The chain's CDR3 is CASSLGGDSGAAYEQYF. The CDR3 DNA reads as TGTGCCAGCAGCTTAGGCGGGGATAGCGGGGCCGCCTACGAGCAGTACTTC.

The chain combines TRBV19 with TRBJ2-7; D might be TRBD2 (6 bases). The V gene's germline CDR1 is LNHDA and CDR2 SQIVND (reference sequence). The CDR3 length is 13 residues. Trimming pared 5 bases from V and 5 bases from J, leaving 13 bases between. In DNA form, the CDR3 reads TGTGCCAGTAGTGTGGGAGGCAACAACGAGCAGTACTTC. Its translation: CASSVGGNNEQYF.

The chain combines TRBV19 with TRBJ2-7; 7 bases match TRBD1. CDR3 length: 16 amino acids. With V trimmed by 4 bases and J by 2 bases, 11 bases remained unmatched. The germline V gene encodes CDR1 LNHDA and CDR2 SQIVND (reference sequence). CDR3 protein: CASSSRGSTAPYEQYF. In nucleotides, the CDR3 is TGTGCCAGTAGTAGCAGGGGGTCTACCGCCCCCTACGAGCAGTACTTC.

The CDR3 DNA is TGTGCCAGCAGCCAAGCGCTAGCGGGAGGACAAATCCTAACCTACGAGCAGTACTTC. Translating gives CASSQALAGGQILTYEQYF. The V call is TRBV4-2, the J call TRBJ2-7; TRBD2 matches 11 bases. The CDR3 consists of 19 residues. With V trimmed by 1 base and J by 2 bases, 13 bases remained unmatched. CDR1 and CDR2 from the germline V gene are LGHNA and YNFKEQ.

The chain employs TRBV2 and TRBJ2-7, with D maybe TRBD1 (6 bases). V was pared by 4 bases and J by 7 bases, with 20 bases between. CDR1 and CDR2 (germline): SNHLY, FYNNEI. The CDR3 is made up of 15 amino acids. The CDR3 DNA sequence: TGTGCCAGCAGTGTAACAGGGTGGACGTCGAGGGAGCAGTACTTC. Its translation: CASSVTGWTSREQYF.

The rearrangement joins TRBV20-1 to TRBJ2-4; 7 bases match TRBD1. Germline values: CDR1 DFQATT, CDR2 SNEGSKA (reference sequence). Trimming cost V 6 bases and J 6 bases; bases outside gene matches: 2. The CDR3 sequence is 11 residues long. As DNA, the CDR3 is TGCAGTGCATGGACAGGAAACATTCAGTACTTC. Translating gives CSAWTGNIQYF.

This clone came up once. This chain joins TRBV4-2 and TRBJ1-2; 7 positions agree with TRBD1. Unmatched junction bases numbered 9, after V lost 0 bases and J lost 8 bases. Germline loops: CDR1 LGHNA, CDR2 YNFKEQ. This CDR3 region has 15 residues. The CDR3, as DNA: TGTGCCAGCAGCCAAGAGGAGGGGGCGAGGAGCGGCTACACCTTC. Translated: CASSQEEGARSGYTF.

The genes are TRBV19 and TRBJ1-2; no firm D call. This CDR3 spans 16 amino acids. Germline CDR1 and CDR2: LNHDA and SQIVND (reference sequence). Trimming took 0 bases from V and 1 from J, leaving 12 bases between them. The CDR3 reads CASSIDDRGFNYGYTF. The CDR3 DNA reads TGTGCCAGTAGTATAGACGATCGGGGATTTAACTATGGCTACACCTTC. Variable domain in full (rest from reference TRBV19 and TRBJ1-2): DGGITQSPKYLFRKEGQNVTLSCEQNLNHDAMYWYRQDPGQGLRLIYYSQIVNDFQKGDIAEGYSVSREKKESFPLTVTSAQKNPTAFYLCASSIDDRGFNYGYTFGSGTRLTVV.

The genes are TRBV5-1 and TRBJ1-2; D is unresolved. From germline, CDR1 is SGHRS and CDR2 YFSETQ. The CDR3 consists of 14 residues. Deletions cut 5 bases from V and 8 bases from J, with 19 bases between. The chain's CDR3 is CASSSEGSRGGYTF. CDR3 coding DNA: TGCGCCAGCAGTTCGGAGGGTTCTAGAGGGGGCTACACCTTC.

The rearrangement uses TRBV10-1 and TRBJ1-5; D unresolved. Per germline, CDR1 WNHNN and CDR2 SYGVQD (reference sequence). The CDR3 runs to 13 residues. Trimming took 3 bases from V and 7 from J, leaving 10 bases between them. CDR3 loop: CASSEEVGQPQHF. CDR3 bases: TGCGCCAGCAGTGAAGAGGTCGGGCAGCCCCAGCATTTT.

The V gene is TRBV18, the J gene TRBJ1-2; 8 positions match TRBD1. V lost 3 bases and J lost 7; bases outside the gene matches: 7. Germline V gene sequence: CDR1 KGHSH, CDR2 LQKENI. This CDR3 is built from 14 residues. The CDR3 bases are TGTGCCAGCTCACCGACAGGGGAAGGCGGTGGCTACACCTTC. Its protein is CASSPTGEGGGYTF.

The J gene is TRBJ1-2, the V gene TRBV29-1, with D tentatively TRBD1 (5 bases). Germline V CDR1 and CDR2: SQVTM, ANQGSEA. Trimming cost V 3 bases and J 0 bases, with 11 bases left between them. The CDR3 has 14 amino acids. CDR3 amino acids: CSVDRDPTNYGYTF. The CDR3 bases are TGCAGCGTTGACAGGGATCCCACTAACTATGGCTACACCTTC.

The rearrangement uses TRBV19 and TRBJ1-5, with a possible D match to TRBD1 (6 bases). The germline V gene encodes CDR1 LNHDA and CDR2 SQIVND (reference sequence). Deletions cut 2 bases from V and 7 bases from J, with 12 bases between. This CDR3 is built from 14 residues. DNA for the CDR3: TGTGCCAGTAGTATAATGGACAGCCTGCAGCCCCAGCATTTT. Protein product: CASSIMDSLQPQHF. Full variable domain (outside the CDR3, taken from reference TRBV19 and TRBJ1-5): DGGITQSPKYLFRKEGQNVTLSCEQNLNHDAMYWYRQDPGQGLRLIYYSQIVNDFQKGDIAEGYSVSREKKESFPLTVTSAQKNPTAFYLCASSIMDSLQPQHFGDGTRLSIL.

This clone was counted a single time. The rearrangement joins TRBV29-1 to TRBJ2-3, with TRBD2 as a possible D gene (6 bases). This CDR3 contains 13 residues. Trimming removed 3 bases from V and 1 base from J, with 8 bases in between. Germline V gene lookup returns CDR1 SQVTM and CDR2 ANQGSEA. CDR3 amino acids: CSVDGGGTDTQYF. The CDR3 DNA follows: TGCAGCGTTGATGGCGGGGGCACAGATACGCAGTATTTT.

The chain couples TRBV10-3 to TRBJ1-1; 7 bases align to TRBD1. The CDR3 is 14 residues long. Germline V gene lookup returns CDR1 ENHRY and CDR2 SYGVKD. Trimming took 0 bases from V and 5 from J; bases not matched to a gene: 3. The CDR3 protein is CAISESSRGTEAFF. The CDR3 nucleotides are TGTGCCATCAGTGAGTCGTCCAGGGGGACTGAAGCTTTCTTT.

This clone was detected once. V usage is TRBV27 and J usage is TRBJ1-5, with D perhaps TRBD1 (6 bases). This CDR3 is 16 amino acids long. V lost 4 bases to trimming and J lost 2 bases, with 15 bases between them. Germline lookup yields CDR1 MNHEY and CDR2 SMNVEV (reference sequence). CDR3 region: CASSSSQGPGNQPQHF. In nucleotides, the CDR3 is TGTGCCAGCAGTTCGAGCCAGGGGCCGGGCAATCAGCCCCAGCATTTT.

As to this clone: At one boundary the junction diverges from the germline segment, which might be a read error. V is TRBV7-7 and J is TRBJ2-2; 7 bases align to TRBD1. The CDR3 loop spans 15 amino acids. The germline V gene has CDR1 SSHAT and CDR2 FNYEAQ (reference sequence). The chain's CDR3 is CASSPRQGPGGELFF. CDR3 in DNA: TGTGCTAGCAGCCCGCGACAGGGTCCAGGCGGGGAGCTGTTTTTT.

The CDR3, as DNA: TGTGCCAGCAAGCGCGGGGGCGGGGGCTACACCTTC. Its translation is CASKRGGGGYTF. The chain carries TRBV6-6 and TRBJ1-2, with TRBD1 as a possible D gene (6 bases). The V gene's germline CDR1 is MNHNY and CDR2 SVGAGI (reference sequence). The V end lost 7 bases, the J end lost 8 bases, and 14 bases lay between the germline ends. The CDR3 extends over 12 amino acids.

The rearrangement joins TRBV28 to TRBJ2-4, with 8 nucleotides matching TRBD1. CDR3 length equals 15 residues. V trimming: 4 bases; J trimming: 9 bases; junction bases outside the gene matches: 11. Germline CDR1 and CDR2: MDHEN and SYDVKM. In DNA, the CDR3 is TGTGCCAGCAGTTCCAATATACAGGGGGAAGGCATTCAGTACTTC. This gives the protein CASSSNIQGEGIQYF.

This clone was seen just once. The CDR3 sequence: CSVGFLGGRLSYEQYF. The CDR3 coding sequence is TGCAGCGTTGGTTTCTTGGGGGGACGGCTCTCCTACGAGCAGTACTTC. The chain uses TRBV29-1 and TRBJ2-7, with D possibly being TRBD2 (6 bases). Trimming took 4 bases from V and 0 from J, leaving 19 bases between them. This CDR3 has 16 amino acids. Per germline, CDR1 SQVTM and CDR2 ANQGSEA.

J is TRBJ2-5 and V is TRBV28, with 9 bases identical to TRBD1. Germline CDR1 reads MDHEN; CDR2 reads SYDVKM. This CDR3 has 14 amino acids. V lost 4 bases and J lost 11; bases outside the gene matches: 11. The CDR3 loop reads CASSSPGTGFRQYF. CDR3 DNA sequence: TGTGCCAGCAGTTCCCCCGGGACAGGGTTTCGGCAGTACTTC.

This chain connects TRBV5-4 to TRBJ1-2, with D perhaps matching TRBD1 (5 bases). V was trimmed by 3 bases and J by 8 bases, leaving 14 bases between them. This CDR3 spans 13 amino acids. Germline CDR1 is SGHNT and CDR2 is YYREEE (reference sequence). The CDR3 protein is CASSSSRGRGYTF. CDR3 coding DNA: TGTGCCAGCAGCTCGAGCCGGGGGAGGGGCTACACCTTC.

This chain connects TRBV2 to TRBJ2-5; D is perhaps TRBD1 (6 bases). CDR3 length: 14 amino acids. Trimming cost V 6 bases and J 1 base, with 12 bases left between them. Germline CDR1 reads SNHLY; CDR2 reads FYNNEI. CDR3 nucleotides: TGTGCCAGCAGGCCGGACAGCCCCCAAGAGACCCAGTACTTC. Translating it yields CASRPDSPQETQYF.

This sequence joins TRBV5-1 and TRBJ2-5; perhaps TRBD1 as D (6 bases). This CDR3 comprises 16 residues. Trimming took off 2 bases at V and 2 bases at J, with 16 bases between the two ends. Germline V CDR1 and CDR2: SGHRS, YFSETQ. In DNA form, the CDR3 reads TGCGCCAGCAGCTTAGGGGGTGCCCCACAACAAGAGACCCAGTACTTC. Translation gives CASSLGGAPQQETQYF.

The chain has TRBV7-2 and TRBJ2-1, with 11 positions matching TRBD2. Germline CDR1 reads SGHTA; CDR2 reads FQGNSA. CDR3 length: 16 residues. With 1 base clipped from V and 5 bases from J, the junction kept 4 bases outside the gene matches. CDR3 in DNA: TGTGCCAGCAGCTTAGAGCTAGCGGGAGGCAACAATGAGCAGTTCTTC. This gives the protein CASSLELAGGNNEQFF.

The chain joins TRBV5-1 to TRBJ2-7, with a possible D match to TRBD1 (6 bases). Trimming shortened V by 2 bases and J by 5 bases, and 14 bases separated the two germline ends. Germline V gives CDR1 SGHRS, CDR2 YFSETQ. This CDR3 has 14 amino acids. The CDR3 is CASSFIRGANEQYF. In nucleotides, the CDR3 is TGCGCCAGCAGCTTTATCAGGGGCGCCAACGAGCAGTACTTC.

CDR3 sequence reads: CASSSGRPQHF. CDR3 in DNA: TGTGCCAGTAGCTCGGGAAGGCCCCAGCATTTT. V usage is TRBV19 and J usage is TRBJ1-5; no clear D. CDR1 LNHDA and CDR2 SQIVND come from the germline V gene (reference sequence). The CDR3 totals 11 residues. V was trimmed by 6 bases and J by 9 bases, leaving 9 bases between them.

The chain has TRBV27 and TRBJ2-4; 14 bases agree with TRBD2. Germline V gives CDR1 MNHEY, CDR2 SMNVEV (reference sequence). V lost 2 bases, J lost 8 bases, and 14 bases stayed unmatched. The CDR3 loop spans 19 amino acids. The DNA for the CDR3 is TGTGCCAGCAGTTTACTAAAGACCGGGACTAGCGGGAGCACTTACATTCAGTACTTC. Translating it yields CASSLLKTGTSGSTYIQYF.

The chain combines TRBV5-1 with TRBJ1-2; TRBD1 might be the D (6 bases). With 4 bases removed from V and 8 bases from J, the gap between germline ends came to 15 bases. From germline, CDR1 is SGHRS and CDR2 YFSETQ. The CDR3 totals 13 residues. The CDR3 region is CASSRTDREGYTF. For the CDR3, the DNA is TGCGCCAGCAGCAGGACAGACCGAGAGGGCTACACCTTC.